One sample yielded the 14 T cell receptor beta chains listed below, sequenced in a study of blood T cell repertoires in COVID-19. Produced via immunoSEQ multiplex PCR; TCRdb's table is partial and in-frame only. The repertoire has approximately 390,000 clones, around 90% of them found once; the top ten carry around 2.1%. Sequencing was carried out using PBMCs or T cells enriched from blood (not recorded which). These receptors were obtained from a middle-aged woman with acute COVID-19.

The gene calls are TRBV6-1 and TRBJ2-2; 7 nucleotides agree with TRBD2. J gave up 7 bases and V 0 bases, and 2 bases lay outside the gene matches. This CDR3 contains 14 residues. Germline CDR1 is MNHNS and CDR2 is SASEGT. CDR3 region: CASSEARGIGELFF. For the CDR3, the DNA is TGTGCCAGCAGTGAAGCGCGGGGGATCGGGGAGCTGTTTTTT.

The genes are TRBV6-6 and TRBJ2-7; a possible D gene is TRBD2 (6 bases). Germline V gene sequence: CDR1 MNHNY, CDR2 SVGAGI (reference sequence). The V end lost 8 bases, the J end lost 1 base, and 12 bases lay between the germline ends. The CDR3 is 13 residues long. CDR3 in DNA: TGTGCCAGCGGCACGGGGGTATCCTACGAGCAGTACTTC. Translation: CASGTGVSYEQYF.

The J gene is TRBJ2-4, the V gene TRBV3-1 (or the pseudogene TRBV3-2); 9 nucleotides line up with TRBD1. Germline CDR1 and CDR2: LGHDT and YNNKEL (reference sequence). J was trimmed by 1 base and V by 2 bases; bases with no gene match: 3. The CDR3 is 16 amino acids. Written as DNA, the CDR3 is TGTGCCAGCAGCCAAACAGGGGGCGCGGCCAAAAACATTCAGTACTTC. Protein: CASSQTGGAAKNIQYF.

The chain joins TRBV15 to TRBJ1-5; 8 nucleotides line up with TRBD1. This CDR3 is 15 amino acids long. Germline assignment: CDR1 LNHNV and CDR2 YYDKDF (reference sequence). The J segment lost 0 bases and the V segment lost 5 bases, leaving 3 bases of the junction unmatched. CDR3 DNA: TGTGCCACCAGCGCAGGGGGCGATAGCAATCAGCCCCAGCATTTT. Its protein product is CATSAGGDSNQPQHF.

The V gene is TRBV3-1 (or the pseudogene TRBV3-2), the J gene TRBJ1-1; TRBD1 matches at 7 bases. The CDR3 contains 15 residues. Germline CDR1 reads LGHDT; CDR2 reads YNNKEL (reference sequence). V was pared by 3 bases and J by 5 bases, with 9 bases of the junction left unmatched. The CDR3 nucleotides are TGTGCCAGCAGCCAGGTAGGGGGCAGTCCGACTGAAGCTTTCTTT. Its protein product is CASSQVGGSPTEAFF.

V is TRBV28 and J is TRBJ1-2, with 9 bases aligning to TRBD1. There are 14 residues in the CDR3. V was clipped by 3 bases and J by 7 bases; unmatched bases: 6. CDR1 is MDHEN, CDR2 SYDVKM, per germline. CDR3 region: CASSFGDRVSGYTF. CDR3 nucleotides: TGTGCCAGCAGTTTCGGGGACAGGGTTTCTGGCTACACCTTC.

CDR3 protein: CASSWSGTDGYTF. CDR3 in DNA: TGCGCCAGCAGCTGGTCCGGGACTGATGGCTACACCTTC. This sequence joins TRBV5-1 and TRBJ1-2, with TRBD1 as a possible D gene (5 bases). V lost 3 bases, J lost 6 bases, and 12 bases lay in between. The germline V gene encodes CDR1 SGHRS and CDR2 YFSETQ. This CDR3 is 13 amino acids long.

This clone has a single count. The rearrangement joins TRBV3-1 (or the pseudogene TRBV3-2) to TRBJ2-2, with TRBD1 identical over 7 bases. Germline V gene sequence: CDR1 LGHDT, CDR2 YNNKEL (reference sequence). After removal of 4 bases from V and 4 bases from J, the junction contained 3 bases not matched to a gene. The CDR3 runs to 14 residues. The CDR3 region is CASSRTGSTGELFF. CDR3 sequence (DNA): TGTGCCAGCAGCCGGACAGGATCCACCGGGGAGCTGTTTTTT.

This clone has just one count. V is TRBV7-9 and J is TRBJ1-3; D ambiguous. Germline assignment: CDR1 SEHNR and CDR2 FQNEAQ (reference sequence). V was clipped by 2 bases and J by 4 bases, with 12 bases between them. This CDR3 comprises 15 residues. CDR3 protein: CASSLPATRGNTIYF. For the CDR3, the DNA is TGTGCCAGCAGCTTACCCGCAACTCGGGGAAACACCATATATTTT.

This clone was seen a handful of times. J is TRBJ1-1 and V is TRBV11-2; D not resolved. Germline V lookup: CDR1 SGHAT, CDR2 FQNNGV. The CDR3 runs 15 residues. V lost 0 bases, J lost 3 bases, and 11 bases lay in between. The CDR3 loop is CASSLDTGIDTEAFF. Here the CDR3 DNA reads TGTGCCAGCAGCTTAGATACCGGGATTGACACTGAAGCTTTCTTT.

V and J are TRBV6-2 or TRBV6-3 and TRBJ1-2; D gene unclear. V lost 2 bases and J lost 4, with 11 bases in between. CDR3 size: 14 residues. Germline V gene sequence: CDR1 MNHEY, CDR2 SVGEGT. The CDR3 DNA sequence: TGTGCCAGCAGTTACGGGAGGGTATCCTATGGCTACACCTTC. Amino acid sequence: CASSYGRVSYGYTF.

This chain joins TRBV7-2 and TRBJ2-1; 13 bases are shared with TRBD2. After removal of 5 bases from V and 4 bases from J, the junction contained 5 bases not matched to a gene. Germline V gene sequence: CDR1 SGHTA, CDR2 FQGNSA. The CDR3 consists of 16 residues. As DNA, the CDR3 is TGTGCCAGCAGCCCGCAGACTAGCGGGGGGTACAATGAGCAGTTCTTC. Residues: CASSPQTSGGYNEQFF.

The chain has TRBV5-1 and TRBJ1-3, with 9 bases that match TRBD1. After removal of 3 bases from V and 4 bases from J, the junction contained 11 bases not matched to a gene. This CDR3 has 17 amino acids. Germline V lookup: CDR1 SGHRS, CDR2 YFSETQ. The CDR3 protein is CASSWMGDRGSGNTIYF. CDR3 DNA: TGCGCCAGCAGCTGGATGGGAGACAGGGGGTCGGGAAACACCATATATTTT.

This clone has a single count. V is TRBV3-1 (or the pseudogene TRBV3-2) and J is TRBJ1-3; unclear D gene. Germline V gene lookup returns CDR1 LGHDT and CDR2 YNNKEL (reference sequence). This CDR3 is 14 amino acids long. The V end was cut by 3 bases, the J end by 6 bases, with 12 bases between. The CDR3 nucleotides read TGTGCCAGCAGCCAGCCCCGGGAGGCAAACACCATATATTTT. Its protein product is CASSQPREANTIYF.